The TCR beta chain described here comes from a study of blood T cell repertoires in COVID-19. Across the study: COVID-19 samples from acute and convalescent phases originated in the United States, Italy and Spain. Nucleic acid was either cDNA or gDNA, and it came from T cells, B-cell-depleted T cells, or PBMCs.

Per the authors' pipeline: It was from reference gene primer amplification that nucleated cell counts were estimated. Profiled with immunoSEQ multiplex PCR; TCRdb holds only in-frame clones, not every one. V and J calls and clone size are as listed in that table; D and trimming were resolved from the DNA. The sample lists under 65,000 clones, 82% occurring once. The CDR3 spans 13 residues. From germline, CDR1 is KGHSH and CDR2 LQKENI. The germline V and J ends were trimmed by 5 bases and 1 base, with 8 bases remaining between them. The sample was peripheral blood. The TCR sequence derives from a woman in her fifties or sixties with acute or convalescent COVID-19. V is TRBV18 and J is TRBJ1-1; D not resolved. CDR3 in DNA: TGTGCCAGCTCATCGACACCGAACACTGAAGCTTTCTTT. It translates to CASSSTPNTEAFF.